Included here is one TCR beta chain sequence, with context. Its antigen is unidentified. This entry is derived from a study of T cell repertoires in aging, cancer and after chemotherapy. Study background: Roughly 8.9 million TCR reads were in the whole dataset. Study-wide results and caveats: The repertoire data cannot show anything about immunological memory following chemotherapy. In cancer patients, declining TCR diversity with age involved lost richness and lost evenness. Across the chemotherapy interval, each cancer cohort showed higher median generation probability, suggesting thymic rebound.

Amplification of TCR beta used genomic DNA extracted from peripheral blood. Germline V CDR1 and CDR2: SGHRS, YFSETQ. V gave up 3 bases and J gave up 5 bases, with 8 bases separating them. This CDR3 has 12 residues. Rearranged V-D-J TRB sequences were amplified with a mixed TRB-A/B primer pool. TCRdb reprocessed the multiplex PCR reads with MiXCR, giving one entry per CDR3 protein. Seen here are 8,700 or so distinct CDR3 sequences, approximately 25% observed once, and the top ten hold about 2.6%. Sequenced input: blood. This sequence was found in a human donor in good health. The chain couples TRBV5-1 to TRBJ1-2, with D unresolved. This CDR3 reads CASSSDAYGYTF. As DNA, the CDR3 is TGCGCCAGCAGCTCGGACGCGTATGGCTACACCTTC.